This TCR beta chain stems from a study of T cell repertoires in cytomegalovirus infection. Study-wide results and limits: It was HLA-C-restricted CMV-specific TCR beta clonotypes that dominated the response ex vivo.

The CDR3 is 16 amino acids. The junction had 1 base not matched to a gene; V was cut back by 2 bases and J by 1 base. Germline CDR1 is WNHNN and CDR2 is SYGVQD (reference sequence). This clonotype has more than one count but fewer than ten. Its specificity is unknown. TCRdb redid the calling of the reads with MiXCR, one entry per CDR3 protein. The repertoire has fewer than 550,000 distinct CDR3 sequences, about 11% of them found once; the top ten carry around 9.6%. The chain links TRBV10-1 to TRBJ2-5; 13 bases match TRBD2. The material sequenced was PBMCs. This receptor was identified in a human donor in good health (CMV status not recorded). Some clones in this sample may be carry-over from other donors' samples. CDR3: CASSEGTSGIQETQYF. The CDR3, as DNA: TGCGCCAGCAGTGAGGGGACTAGCGGGATCCAAGAGACCCAGTACTTC.